These 12 T cell receptor beta chains came from one sample sequenced in a study of CD8+CD57+ T cells in acquired aplastic anemia. The template used for profiling TCR beta VDJ and CDR3 was genomic DNA. TCRdb redid the calling of the reads with MiXCR, one entry per CDR3 protein. The sample comprises roughly 240,000 distinct CDR3 sequences, about 44% of which are singletons, and under 9% rests with the top ten. Patients chosen for sequencing had CD8+CD57+ cells that had expanded, as shown by flow cytometry. Sequencing was done on a sample of sorted CD4+, CD8+, or CD8+CD57+ T cells (not recorded which) from PBMCs. The receptors originated from a human donor with aplastic anemia.

This clonotype was recorded many times. The chain links TRBV6-1 to TRBJ2-7, with 13 positions matching TRBD2. With 4 bases clipped from V and 3 bases from J, the junction kept 6 bases outside the gene matches. The CDR3 contains 16 residues. CDR1 MNHNS and CDR2 SASEGT come from the germline V gene. For the CDR3, the DNA is TGTGCCAGCAGTGTTAGCGGACTAGCGGGAGACTACGAGCAGTACTTC. It yields the protein CASSVSGLAGDYEQYF.

There are many counts of this clonotype. The gene calls are TRBV2 and TRBJ2-7; D uncertain. The CDR3 covers 12 residues. Trimming left V 8 bases short and J 5 bases short, with 13 bases between. CDR1 SNHLY and CDR2 FYNNEI come from the germline V gene. The CDR3 DNA reads TGTGCCAGCCAAGGCAGGCCAAACGAGCAGTACTTC. Its translation: CASQGRPNEQYF.

The V gene is TRBV5-1, the J gene TRBJ1-1; D unclear. The germline V gene encodes CDR1 SGHRS and CDR2 YFSETQ. The CDR3 has 13 residues. Trimming took 4 bases from V and 0 from J, leaving 7 bases between them. The CDR3 protein is CASSPEMNTEAFF. CDR3 in DNA: TGCGCCAGCAGCCCCGAGATGAACACTGAAGCTTTCTTT.

A note on this clonotype: A read error may be the cause here, since a much bigger clone is one base away. The chain couples TRBV6-6 to TRBJ1-1; D remains unclear. Germline CDR1 reads MNHNY; CDR2 reads SVGAGI (reference sequence). The CDR3 spans 15 residues. DNA of the CDR3: TGTGCCAGCAGTTCCTCGACGGCCTCGAACACTGAAGCTTCCTTT. Protein product: CASSSSTASNTEASF.

The genes are TRBV20-1 and TRBJ1-4; 8 positions match TRBD1. This CDR3 has 14 residues. Germline lookup yields CDR1 DFQATT and CDR2 SNEGSKA (reference sequence). The J segment lost 2 bases and the V segment lost 5 bases, leaving 4 bases of the junction unmatched. CDR3 region: CSAVRTGTNEKLFF. CDR3 nucleotides: TGCAGTGCTGTTCGGACAGGGACTAATGAAAAACTGTTTTTT.

Many counts were recorded for this clonotype. The chain joins TRBV9 to TRBJ2-1; 13 bases are a match to TRBD2. Germline V gene sequence: CDR1 SGDLS, CDR2 YYNGEE. The CDR3 length is 18 residues. J was trimmed by 6 bases and V by 3 bases; bases with no gene match: 12. The CDR3 spells CASSETSGRAGGGNEQFF. The CDR3 nucleotides read TGTGCCAGCAGCGAAACTAGCGGGAGGGCTGGGGGGGGCAATGAGCAGTTCTTC.

This clonotype was counted ten times or more. The chain links TRBV5-1 to TRBJ1-2; a possible D gene is TRBD1 (5 bases). The CDR3 contains 14 residues. Trimming pared 0 bases from V and 8 bases from J, leaving 14 bases between. Germline V gives CDR1 SGHRS, CDR2 YFSETQ. CDR3 coding DNA: TGCGCCAGCAGCTTGGTTCAGGGAACGGGGGGCTACACCTTC. This sequence encodes CASSLVQGTGGYTF.

The chain links TRBV15 to TRBJ2-7; 7 nucleotides line up with TRBD1. This CDR3 is 15 amino acids long. V dropped 3 bases and J dropped 2; count of bases not matched to a gene: 7. Per the germline V gene, CDR1 is LNHNV and CDR2 is YYDKDF (reference sequence). In DNA form, the CDR3 reads TGTGCCACCAGCAGCTACAGGGGCAGAACCTACGAGCAGTACTTC. This sequence encodes CATSSYRGRTYEQYF.

The rearrangement joins TRBV7-3 to TRBJ2-7, with D perhaps TRBD2 (5 bases). The germline V gene has CDR1 SGHTA and CDR2 FQGTGA. The CDR3 has 13 amino acids. V was shortened by 9 bases and J by 6 bases, with 18 bases between the two germline ends. This chain's CDR3 is CASSIKRWAEQYF. In nucleotides, the CDR3 is TGTGCCAGTAGTATAAAGCGGTGGGCCGAGCAGTACTTC.

V gene TRBV30 combines with J gene TRBJ2-1; 14 nucleotides agree with TRBD2. V trimming: 2 bases; J trimming: 1 base; junction bases outside the gene matches: 7. Germline CDR1 is GTSNPN and CDR2 is SVGIG (reference sequence). The CDR3 length is 18 residues. The DNA for the CDR3 is TGTGCCTGGAGTAAGGGACTAGCGGGAGTTTGGTCCTACAATGAGCAGTTCTTC. This sequence encodes CAWSKGLAGVWSYNEQFF.

This clonotype showed up many times. The chain joins TRBV2 to TRBJ1-1; D uncertain. The CDR3 is made up of 14 amino acids. From germline, CDR1 is SNHLY and CDR2 FYNNEI. The ends were cut back, 3 bases at V and 3 bases at J, with 11 bases in the middle. CDR3 amino acids: CASSERVRDTEAFF. CDR3 bases: TGTGCCAGCAGTGAGCGCGTACGGGACACTGAAGCTTTCTTT.

This chain joins TRBV15 and TRBJ2-1, with 11 positions matching TRBD2. V dropped 4 bases and J dropped 8; count of bases not matched to a gene: 10. Germline-derived CDR1 and CDR2 are LNHNV and YYDKDF (reference sequence). CDR3 length equals 16 residues. This CDR3 reads CATSTRSGSGGDEQFF. The DNA for the CDR3 is TGTGCCACCAGCACCCGGAGTGGTAGCGGGGGGGATGAGCAGTTCTTC. Filled out from reference TRBV15 and TRBJ2-1, the complete variable domain reads DAMVIQNPRYQVTQFGKPVTLSCSQTLNHNVMYWYQQKSSQAPKLLFHYYDKDFNNEADTPDNFQSRRPNTSFCFLDIRSPGLGDTAMYLCATSTRSGSGGDEQFFGPGTRLTVL.